This T cell receptor (beta chain) is from a study of blood T cell repertoires in COVID-19. About the research overall: There were acute and convalescent COVID-19 samples, and they came from the United States, Italy and Spain. PBMCs, B-cell-depleted T cells, or T cells provided the cDNA or gDNA that made up the material.

Authors' analysis steps: From reference gene primer amplification, estimates of nucleated cell counts were derived. Sequencing was performed with immunoSEQ multiplex PCR; in TCRdb, only in-frame clones are kept and a portion is missing. V, J and clone size derive from that table, while D and trimming were established from the DNA sequence. This sample has around 140,000 clones, with less than 80% found just once. The TCR was taken from a woman of 80 years or more with active or convalescent COVID-19. Sequencing used peripheral blood.

The DNA of the CDR3 is TGTGCCAGTAGTACGCTCCCAAGGCGGGGGGGTCAGAAAGGCTACACCTTC. Translation gives CASSTLPRRGGQKGYTF. The gene calls are TRBV19 and TRBJ1-2; TRBD1 is a possible D gene (5 bases). The CDR3 has 17 residues. Germline V gene data show CDR1 as LNHDA and CDR2 as SQIVND (reference sequence). Trimming shortened V by 4 bases and J by 8 bases, and 26 bases separated the two germline ends.